A single sample gave rise to the 24 T cell receptor beta chains below, sequenced in a study of T cells expressing NK-cell markers. TCRdb reprocessed the 5' RACE reads, with one entry per CDR3 protein and no DNA. Here the sample table reports about 390,000 distinct CDR3 sequences. Sequenced input: blood T cells: a sorted CD56 or NKG2C T cell subset, CD4+ or CD8+ T cells, or bulk PBMC T cells (not recorded which). The origin of the receptors is a woman between 45 and 65 years old in good health.

The rearrangement uses TRBV24-1 and TRBJ2-7; the TRBD1 assignment by TCRdb is unverifiable without DNA. The CDR3 covers 16 residues. Germline CDR1 KGHDR, CDR2 SFDVKD. CDR3 sequence reads: CATSEPPTVGEMKQYF.

The chain combines TRBV7-9 with TRBJ2-7; TCRdb picks TRBD1, but there is no DNA to check that call. In germline, CDR1 is SEHNR, CDR2 FQNEAQ (reference sequence). The CDR3 has 13 amino acids. CDR3 region: CATGRTEGGEQYF.

This chain joins TRBV6-6 and TRBJ1-6; TCRdb indicates TRBD1, and absent DNA this call remains unverified. Germline V CDR1 and CDR2: MNHNY, SVGAGI (reference sequence). CDR3 length: 16 amino acids. This CDR3 is CASSYPGQGAQSPLHF.

V and J are TRBV12-5 and TRBJ2-7; TCRdb names TRBD2, which stays unverified in the absence of DNA. Germline CDR1 is LGHNT and CDR2 is FRNRAP. The CDR3 length is 12 residues. CDR3 protein: CASGLLGYEQYF.

The CDR3 sequence: CASSQGFAGYQPQHF. The chain has TRBV27 and TRBJ1-5. This CDR3 contains 15 residues. Germline V gene lookup returns CDR1 MNHEY and CDR2 SMNVEV (reference sequence).

The J gene is TRBJ2-2, the V gene TRBV24-1. Looked up from germline, CDR1 is KGHDR and CDR2 is SFDVKD. This CDR3 is 15 amino acids long. CDR3 sequence reads: CATSQADKNTGELFF.

The J gene is TRBJ2-4, the V gene TRBV5-8. Germline V gives CDR1 SGHTS, CDR2 YDEGEE. The CDR3 runs to 16 residues. CDR3 in amino acids: CASSLFLMGAKNIQYF.

This chain links TRBV4-2 with TRBJ2-1; no DNA is available, so the TRBD1 call from TCRdb remains unchecked. The CDR3 covers 13 residues. The germline gives CDR1 LGHNA, CDR2 YNFKEQ. CDR3 amino acids: CASSQGQGDEQFF.

CDR3 loop: CASSSQGGYTF. The genes are TRBV7-9 and TRBJ1-2; TCRdb lists TRBD1, though no DNA is available to test this call. The germline gives CDR1 SEHNR, CDR2 FQNEAQ (reference sequence). The CDR3 is 11 amino acids.

CDR3 sequence: CASGPPTASGMRNEQFF. The genes are TRBV12-5 and TRBJ2-1; checking the TCRdb D call of TRBD2 is not possible without DNA. Looked up from germline, CDR1 is LGHNT and CDR2 is FRNRAP. The CDR3 sequence is 17 residues long.

The gene calls are TRBV12-3 or TRBV12-4 and TRBJ1-3; TCRdb selects TRBD1, and the lack of DNA leaves this call unchecked. CDR3 length: 15 amino acids. Here the CDR3 reads CASIGGQVSGNTIYF.

The rearrangement links TRBV12-5 to TRBJ2-1. Germline loops: CDR1 LGHNT, CDR2 FRNRAP. The CDR3 is 12 amino acids. The chain's CDR3 is CASGTFLNEQFF.

The chain couples TRBV12-3 or TRBV12-4 to TRBJ1-1. The CDR3 loop spans 13 amino acids. This CDR3 reads CASSRGMNTEAFF.

The chain is built from TRBV20-1 and TRBJ2-4; lacking DNA, the TRBD1 call made by TCRdb goes unchecked. Germline V lookup: CDR1 DFQATT, CDR2 SNEGSKA (reference sequence). The CDR3 covers 15 residues. The CDR3 spells CSAVPGGGAKNIQYF.

J is TRBJ2-1 and V is TRBV6-5; the D call from TCRdb, TRBD2, cannot be confirmed without DNA. Germline V gene data show CDR1 as MNHEY and CDR2 as SVGAGI. The CDR3 contains 15 residues. CDR3 sequence reads: CASMLTSGSYNEQFF.

The chain carries TRBV28 and TRBJ1-2; TCRdb proposes TRBD1, but this gene call is untestable without DNA. Germline CDR1 MDHEN, CDR2 SYDVKM. This CDR3 is built from 15 residues. The CDR3: CASSLKQGALYGYTF.

V usage is TRBV5-1 and J usage is TRBJ2-7; lacking DNA, the TRBD2 call made by TCRdb goes unchecked. CDR3 length: 14 amino acids. Germline CDR1 reads SGHRS; CDR2 reads YFSETQ. The CDR3: CASRTSGFPYEQYF.

This rearrangement joins TRBV24-1 to TRBJ2-1. Per germline, CDR1 KGHDR and CDR2 SFDVKD. This CDR3 region has 16 residues. The CDR3 loop reads CATSDPTGNSYNEQFF.

The chain is built from TRBV12-3 or TRBV12-4 and TRBJ2-1; TCRdb picks TRBD1, but there is no DNA to check that call. The CDR3 extends over 13 amino acids. CDR3 in amino acids: CASSRVSYNEQFF.

Here the CDR3 reads CASSKLAGEQNIQYF. The chain links TRBV5-1 to TRBJ2-4; absent DNA, TCRdb's TRBD2 call cannot be checked. Germline V gives CDR1 SGHRS, CDR2 YFSETQ. This CDR3 comprises 15 residues.

The CDR3 is CASSPGQGVMQPQHF. The chain carries TRBV11-2 and TRBJ1-5; the TRBD1 assignment by TCRdb is unverifiable without DNA. The CDR3 is 15 amino acids. CDR1 and CDR2 (germline): SGHAT, FQNNGV.

The chain's CDR3 is CASSLGRLAGGLEKVRGNEQFF. The V gene is TRBV7-9, the J gene TRBJ2-1; as DNA is missing, the TRBD2 call by TCRdb cannot be tested. There are 22 residues in the CDR3. In germline, CDR1 is SEHNR, CDR2 FQNEAQ (reference sequence).

The V call is TRBV15, the J call TRBJ1-4; no DNA is available, so the TRBD1 call from TCRdb remains unchecked. The germline CDR1 and CDR2 sequences are LNHNV and YYDKDF (reference sequence). This CDR3 contains 15 residues. CDR3 in amino acids: CATSTYRLGNEKLFF.

The chain carries TRBV6-2 or TRBV6-3 and TRBJ2-7; the D gene TCRdb calls, TRBD2, cannot be checked with no DNA. The length of the CDR3 is 16 residues. Germline V gene lookup returns CDR1 MNHEY and CDR2 SVGEGT. The CDR3 reads CASSLHTSGRAYEQYF.